Below are 14 T cell receptor beta chains sequenced from a single sample in a study of shared clonotypes between healthy human individuals. TCRdb keeps only in-frame clones here, not all; method: immunoSEQ multiplex PCR. The sample has millions of clones, 85% to 95% seen once; the top ten hold under 0.15%. The specimen sequenced was naive CD4+ T cells sorted from blood. Regarding subset: CD45RA+ positively selected. Every receptor here comes from a man younger than 35 in good health.

CDR3 region: CASTMGQGRPTYGYTF. The CDR3 region has the DNA TGTGCCAGTACCATGGGACAGGGACGACCTACATATGGCTACACCTTC. This chain links TRBV19 with TRBJ1-2; 9 nucleotides align to TRBD1. V lost 7 bases to trimming and J lost 5 bases; unmatched junction nucleotides: 14. Germline CDR1 LNHDA, CDR2 SQIVND (reference sequence). This CDR3 contains 16 residues. Based on the CDR3 plus reference TRBV19 and TRBJ1-2, the full variable domain is DGGITQSPKYLFRKEGQNVTLSCEQNLNHDAMYWYRQDPGQGLRLIYYSQIVNDFQKGDIAEGYSVSREKKESFPLTVTSAQKNPTAFYLCASTMGQGRPTYGYTFGSGTRLTVV.

This chain connects TRBV5-1 to TRBJ1-6; D not certain. Trimming left V 2 bases short and J 7 bases short, with 10 bases between. Germline loops: CDR1 SGHRS, CDR2 YFSETQ. CDR3 length: 14 residues. The CDR3 loop reads CASSLRLSNSPLHF. CDR3 sequence (DNA): TGCGCCAGCAGCTTACGGCTATCGAATTCACCCCTCCACTTT. The variable domain in full, completed from reference TRBV5-1 and TRBJ1-6, reads KAGVTQTPRYLIKTRGQQVTLSCSPISGHRSVSWYQQTPGQGLQFLFEYFSETQRNKGNFPGRFSGRQFSNSRSEMNVSTLELGDSALYLCASSLRLSNSPLHFGNGTRLTVT.

The J gene is TRBJ1-1, the V gene TRBV5-4; D is possibly TRBD1 (5 bases). Trimming took 0 bases from V and 1 from J, leaving 10 bases between them. The CDR3 has 15 residues. The germline CDR1 and CDR2 sequences are SGHNT and YYREEE (reference sequence). The CDR3 DNA reads as TGTGCCAGCAGCTTGGGGGGGATCTCGAACACTGAAGCTTTCTTT. Its translation is CASSLGGISNTEAFF.

The V and J genes are TRBV5-6 and TRBJ1-2; 8 bases map to TRBD1. Germline values: CDR1 SGHDT, CDR2 YYEEEE. This CDR3 is built from 13 residues. The junction had 6 bases not matched to a gene; V was cut back by 4 bases and J by 7 bases. CDR3 amino acids: CASSQGAGGGYTF. The CDR3, as DNA: TGTGCCAGCAGCCAGGGGGCTGGGGGTGGCTACACCTTC.

In nucleotides, the CDR3 is TGTGCCAGCAGCTATAGGGTCAGGGGGGGGTACGAGCAGTACTTC. Amino acid sequence: CASSYRVRGGYEQYF. The chain joins TRBV6-6 to TRBJ2-7; TRBD1 or TRBD2 may be the D gene (7 bases each). The V end was cut by 6 bases, the J end by 4 bases, with 19 bases between. This CDR3 has 15 residues. Germline lookup yields CDR1 MNHNY and CDR2 SVGAGI (reference sequence).

The J gene is TRBJ2-3, the V gene TRBV28; D unclear. Between the trimmed V and J ends, which lost 7 bases and 4 bases, there was a span of 12 bases. The germline V gene has CDR1 MDHEN and CDR2 SYDVKM. CDR3 length: 13 residues. The CDR3 sequence: CASTLSRADTQYF. The CDR3 coding sequence is TGTGCCAGCACCCTATCCCGGGCAGATACGCAGTATTTT. The whole variable domain, filled in from reference TRBV28 and TRBJ2-3, reads DVKVTQSSRYLVKRTGEKVFLECVQDMDHENMFWYRQDPGLGLRLIYFSYDVKMKEKGDIPEGYSVSREKKERFSLILESASTNQTSMYLCASTLSRADTQYFGPGTRLTVL.

The chain recombines TRBV7-8 with TRBJ1-1; a weak D match, TRBD1 (5 bases). Looked up from germline, CDR1 is SGHVS and CDR2 is FQNEAQ. The CDR3 has 14 residues. Trimming stripped 3 bases from V and 1 base from J, with 9 bases between. In nucleotides, the CDR3 is TGTGCCAGCAGCTTTGGGACGGGGAACACTGAAGCTTTCTTT. This gives the protein CASSFGTGNTEAFF.

The chain employs TRBV25-1 and TRBJ2-5, with D possibly TRBD1 on 6 matching bases. Germline V gives CDR1 MGHDK, CDR2 SYGVNS. Trimming cost V 1 base and J 5 bases, with 14 bases left between them. The CDR3 has 15 residues. CDR3 amino acids: CASSEFRGNGETQYF. CDR3 sequence (DNA): TGTGCCAGCAGTGAATTCAGGGGCAACGGGGAGACCCAGTACTTC.

This clone was recorded a few times. The rearrangement joins TRBV7-9 to TRBJ1-6; D not resolved. Trimming left V 1 base short and J 8 bases short, with 15 bases between. Germline assignment: CDR1 SEHNR and CDR2 FQNEAQ (reference sequence). CDR3 length: 16 residues. CDR3 DNA sequence: TGTGCCAGCAGCTTAGATGGAAGAAGGAAGGATTCACCCCTCCACTTT. Protein: CASSLDGRRKDSPLHF.

The chain is built from TRBV5-5 and TRBJ2-7, with 9 nucleotides matching TRBD1. Germline V gives CDR1 SGHKS, CDR2 YYEKEE (reference sequence). The CDR3 spans 15 residues. V trimming: 4 bases; J trimming: 1 base; junction bases outside the gene matches: 6. The CDR3, as DNA: TGTGCCAGCAGCCCACGACAGGGGGAATCCTACGAGCAGTACTTC. Translation: CASSPRQGESYEQYF.

This sequence joins TRBV18 and TRBJ1-6; TRBD1 matches at 10 bases. Germline values: CDR1 KGHSH, CDR2 LQKENI. The CDR3 sequence is 14 residues long. The V gene end was trimmed by 5 bases and the J gene end by 10 bases; junction bases not matched to a gene: 5. The CDR3 DNA sequence: TGTGCCAGCTCATCAGGGACAGGGGAATCACCCCTCCACTTT. Translation gives CASSSGTGESPLHF.

The CDR3 spells CASRTGIGQGEQFF. CDR3 nucleotides: TGTGCCAGCAGGACAGGGATAGGTCAGGGTGAGCAGTTCTTC. The V gene is TRBV6-1, the J gene TRBJ2-1, with 7 positions matching TRBD1. This CDR3 region has 14 residues. Trimming took 6 bases from V and 9 from J; bases not matched to a gene: 11. Germline values: CDR1 MNHNS, CDR2 SASEGT.

This clone appeared a single time. The rearrangement joins TRBV4-1 to TRBJ2-7; TRBD2 agrees at 9 bases. In germline, CDR1 is MGHRA, CDR2 YSYEKL. V lost 4 bases to trimming and J lost 6 bases; unmatched junction nucleotides: 10. The CDR3 consists of 15 residues. For the CDR3, the DNA is TGCGCCAGCAGCCGAGTATTAGCGGGAGCTTTCGAGCAGTACTTC. Translated, it gives CASSRVLAGAFEQYF.

The chain couples TRBV6-4 to TRBJ2-2, with 8 nucleotides matching TRBD1. CDR1 is MRHNA and CDR2 is SNTAGT in the germline V gene. The CDR3 extends over 14 amino acids. V lost 8 bases and J lost 5; bases outside the gene matches: 7. In DNA, the CDR3 is TGTGCCAGCCCATGGACAGGGAGGACCGGGGAGCTGTTTTTT. Its translation: CASPWTGRTGELFF.